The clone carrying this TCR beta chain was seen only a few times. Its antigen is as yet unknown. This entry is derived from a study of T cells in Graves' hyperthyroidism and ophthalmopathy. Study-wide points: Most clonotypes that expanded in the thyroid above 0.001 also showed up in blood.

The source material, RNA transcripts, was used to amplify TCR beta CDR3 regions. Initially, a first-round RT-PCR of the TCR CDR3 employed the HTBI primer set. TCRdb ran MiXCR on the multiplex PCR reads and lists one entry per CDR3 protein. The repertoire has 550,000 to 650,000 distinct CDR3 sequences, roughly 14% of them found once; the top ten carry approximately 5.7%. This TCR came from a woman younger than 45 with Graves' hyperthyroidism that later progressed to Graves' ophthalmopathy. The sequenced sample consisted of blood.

The CDR3 nucleotides are TGCGCCAGCAGCTTGGAACAGGGGAACACAGATACGCAGTATTTT. Its protein product is CASSLEQGNTDTQYF. The chain is built from TRBV5-1 and TRBJ2-3; 7 nucleotides agree with TRBD1. The CDR3 totals 15 residues. CDR1 and CDR2 from the germline V gene are SGHRS and YFSETQ. J was trimmed by 2 bases and V by 0 bases; bases with no gene match: 3. The variable domain in full, completed from reference TRBV5-1 and TRBJ2-3, reads KAGVTQTPRYLIKTRGQQVTLSCSPISGHRSVSWYQQTPGQGLQFLFEYFSETQRNKGNFPGRFSGRQFSNSRSEMNVSTLELGDSALYLCASSLEQGNTDTQYFGPGTRLTVL.